This TCR beta chain was found in a study of blood T cell repertoires in COVID-19. Study-wide background: T cells, B-cell-depleted T cells, or PBMCs supplied cDNA or gDNA.

V lost 7 bases and J 1 base, leaving 8 bases between the germline ends. The germline V gene has CDR1 SNHLY and CDR2 FYNNEI. The CDR3 has 12 residues. Original processing notes: Counts of nucleated cells, estimated from reference gene primer amplification, were obtained. Profiled with immunoSEQ multiplex PCR; TCRdb holds only in-frame clones, not every one. V and J calls and clone size are given by that table; D and trimming were obtained from the DNA. The sample lists 150,000 to 200,000 clones, roughly three quarters occurring once. V gene TRBV2 combines with J gene TRBJ2-7; D possibly corresponds to TRBD1 (5 bases). This clonotype was sampled from a man aged 55 to 70 with active or convalescent COVID-19. The sequencing sample was made of peripheral blood. The CDR3 sequence: CASKGASYEQYF. CDR3 nucleotides: TGTGCCAGCAAAGGGGCTTCCTACGAGCAGTACTTC.